A single sample gave rise to the 6 T cell receptor beta chains below, sequenced in a study of T cells in Graves' hyperthyroidism and ophthalmopathy. The source material, RNA transcripts, was used to amplify TCR beta CDR3 regions. Primed by the HTBI set, a first-round RT-PCR was run on the TCR CDR3. TCRdb analysed the multiplex PCR reads with MiXCR anew, one entry per CDR3 protein. In the table there are some 550,000 distinct CDR3 sequences, roughly a sixth of which are singletons. The sample was blood. These receptors came from a woman aged 40 to 49 with Graves' ophthalmopathy.

V usage is TRBV20-1 and J usage is TRBJ2-1; perhaps TRBD2 as D (6 bases). CDR1 DFQATT and CDR2 SNEGSKA come from the germline V gene (reference sequence). Between the trimmed V and J ends, which lost 1 base and 15 bases, there was a span of 16 bases. The CDR3 is 12 residues long. The CDR3 nucleotides are TGCAGTGCTAGAGTAGGTCAGGGAGGTCCGTTCTTC. Protein product: CSARVGQGGPFF.

This clonotype was observed at least ten times. The chain combines TRBV7-2 with TRBJ2-3, with unresolved D. V was trimmed by 4 bases and J by 2 bases, leaving 13 bases between them. Germline-derived CDR1 and CDR2 are SGHTA and FQGNSA. The CDR3 runs 15 residues. The CDR3: CASSSKLQFTDTQYF. CDR3 nucleotides: TGTGCCAGCAGCTCTAAGTTACAGTTCACAGATACGCAGTATTTT.

Here the CDR3 reads CASSFSGRSDNEQFF. The CDR3 DNA sequence: TGCGCCAGCAGCTTTAGCGGGAGGTCGGACAATGAGCAGTTCTTC. The chain joins TRBV5-1 to TRBJ2-1; 10 bases fit TRBD2. Germline V gene data show CDR1 as SGHRS and CDR2 as YFSETQ. The ends lost 2 bases at V and 5 bases at J; junction bases unmatched: 4. CDR3 size: 15 residues. Full variable domain (remainder filled in from reference TRBV5-1 and TRBJ2-1): KAGVTQTPRYLIKTRGQQVTLSCSPISGHRSVSWYQQTPGQGLQFLFEYFSETQRNKGNFPGRFSGRQFSNSRSEMNVSTLELGDSALYLCASSFSGRSDNEQFFGPGTRLTVL.

This clonotype has only a few counts. This chain connects TRBV6-1 to TRBJ2-7, with 7 bases aligning to TRBD1. Trimming at V came to 6 bases and at J to 5 bases, leaving 7 bases not matched to a gene. The CDR3 consists of 13 residues. Germline V gene data show CDR1 as MNHNS and CDR2 as SASEGT. The CDR3 loop is CASREGQFHEQYF. For the CDR3, the DNA is TGTGCCAGCAGAGAGGGACAGTTCCACGAGCAGTACTTC.

Of note for this clonotype: A junction end diverges from the germline sequence, so it may reflect a read error. The chain employs TRBV20-1 and TRBJ2-1; TRBD2 agrees at 7 bases. Germline V CDR1 and CDR2: DFQATT, SNEGSKA (reference sequence). CDR3 size: 16 residues. The CDR3 DNA reads as TGCAGTGCCTGGGGGGGGGGGGGGGGGGGGTACAATGAGCCGTTCTTC. Its protein is CSAWGGGGGGYNEPFF.

Turning to this clonotype: Given a much more abundant clone one base away, this may be a read error. The chain uses TRBV10-3 and TRBJ1-1; D might be TRBD1 (6 bases). The germline gives CDR1 ENHRY, CDR2 SYGVKD. The CDR3 has 14 amino acids. CDR3 DNA: TGTGCCATCAGTGGGGCAGGGGCGAACACTGAAGCTTGCTTT. The encoded protein is CAISGAGANTEACF.